This T cell receptor beta chain was identified during a study of T cell responses to AZD1222 COVID-19 vaccine. Produced via immunoSEQ multiplex PCR; TCRdb's table is partial and in-frame only. Of approximately 84,000 clones listed, 75% to 90% are singletons. With 0 bases removed from V and 0 bases from J, the gap between germline ends came to 7 bases. The CDR3 extends over 15 amino acids. Germline V gene data show CDR1 as SGDLS and CDR2 as YYNGEE. The source material was peripheral blood, sampled on day 0 of AZD1222 vaccination. The J gene is TRBJ1-3, the V gene TRBV9; the D is unclear. The receptor's source is an adult in good health. The CDR3 sequence is CASSVVGSSGNTIYF. CDR3 nucleotides: TGTGCCAGCAGCGTAGTGGGGAGCTCTGGAAACACCATATATTTT.